The next 3 T cell receptor beta chains were all read from a single sample in a study of T cells in Graves' hyperthyroidism and ophthalmopathy. Amplification of TCR beta CDR3 regions was performed using RNA transcripts as template. The HTBI primer set was used in a first-round RT-PCR of the TCR CDR3. TCRdb re-derived calls from the multiplex PCR reads in MiXCR, one entry per CDR3 protein. The sample contains 250,000 to 350,000 distinct CDR3 sequences, 15% to 20% of which appear only once. The sample was blood. The receptors here all came from a woman aged 55-69 years with Graves' ophthalmopathy.

At least ten counts were recorded for this clonotype. The CDR3 sequence is CASSLGAGKETQYF. In nucleotides, the CDR3 is TGTGCCAGCAGTCTGGGGGCAGGGAAAGAGACCCAGTACTTC. The V and J genes are TRBV5-8 and TRBJ2-5, with D maybe TRBD1 (6 bases). Germline-derived CDR1 and CDR2 are SGHTS and YDEGEE. The CDR3 has 14 residues. Trimming stripped 5 bases from V and 3 bases from J, with 14 bases between.

The V gene is TRBV15, the J gene TRBJ2-3; no definite D call. V lost 0 bases and J 7 bases, leaving 11 bases between the germline ends. The germline V gene encodes CDR1 LNHNV and CDR2 YYDKDF (reference sequence). The CDR3 loop spans 14 amino acids. CDR3: CATSRDQLSNTQYF. CDR3 sequence (DNA): TGTGCCACCAGCAGAGATCAACTCTCAAATACGCAGTATTTT.

In its sample, this clonotype was seen many times. The chain combines TRBV2 with TRBJ2-7; a weak D match, TRBD1 (8 bases). The CDR3 is 17 amino acids. Germline values: CDR1 SNHLY, CDR2 FYNNEI. The germline V and J ends were trimmed by 1 base and 4 bases, with 20 bases remaining between them. CDR3: CASSEGYRGRAGYEQYF. The CDR3 DNA reads as TGTGCCAGCAGTGAAGGATACAGGGGGAGAGCGGGGTACGAGCAGTACTTC.